The following is a T cell receptor beta chain sequence with its context. The entry originates in a study of blood T cell repertoires in COVID-19. The repertoire was sequenced with immunoSEQ multiplex PCR; TCRdb's copy has only in-frame clones and lacks some. The sample carries nearly 200,000 clones, less than 90% recorded once. Germline assignment: CDR1 SGDLS and CDR2 YYNGEE. J lost 4 bases, V lost 0 bases, and 10 bases had no gene match. The CDR3 loop spans 17 amino acids. Sample: peripheral blood. This chain uses TRBV9 with TRBJ2-1, with 7 bases lining up with TRBD2. This sequence was found in a human donor in a cohort sampled during active COVID-19. The CDR3: CASSVDPAGRGYNEQFF. CDR3 sequence (DNA): TGTGCCAGCAGCGTAGACCCAGCCGGGCGGGGGTACAATGAGCAGTTCTTC.